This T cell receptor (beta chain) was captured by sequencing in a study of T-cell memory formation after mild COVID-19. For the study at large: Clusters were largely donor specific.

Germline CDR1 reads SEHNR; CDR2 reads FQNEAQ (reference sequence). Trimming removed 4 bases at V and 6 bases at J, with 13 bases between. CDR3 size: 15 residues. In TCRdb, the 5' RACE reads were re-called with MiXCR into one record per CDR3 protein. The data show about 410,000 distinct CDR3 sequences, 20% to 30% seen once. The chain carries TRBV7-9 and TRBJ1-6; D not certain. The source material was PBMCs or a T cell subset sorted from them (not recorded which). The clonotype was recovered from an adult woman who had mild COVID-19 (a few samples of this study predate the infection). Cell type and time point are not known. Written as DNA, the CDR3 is TGTGCCAGCAGCTCTAGTTCACGGGGTAATTCACCCCTCCACTTT. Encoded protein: CASSSSSRGNSPLHF.